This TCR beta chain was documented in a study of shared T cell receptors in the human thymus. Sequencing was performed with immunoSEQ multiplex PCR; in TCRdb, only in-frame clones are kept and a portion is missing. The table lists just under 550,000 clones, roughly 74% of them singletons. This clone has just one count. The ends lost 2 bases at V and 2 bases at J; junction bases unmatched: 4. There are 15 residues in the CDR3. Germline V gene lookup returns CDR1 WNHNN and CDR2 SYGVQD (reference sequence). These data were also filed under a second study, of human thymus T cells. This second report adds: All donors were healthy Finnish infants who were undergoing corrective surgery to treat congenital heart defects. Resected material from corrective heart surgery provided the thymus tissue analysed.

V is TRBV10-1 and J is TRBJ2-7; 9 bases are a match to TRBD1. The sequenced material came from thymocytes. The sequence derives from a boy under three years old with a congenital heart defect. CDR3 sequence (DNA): TGCGCCAGCAGTGAGCCCCGACAGGGGGCCTACGAGCAGTACTTC. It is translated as CASSEPRQGAYEQYF.